Following are 17 T cell receptor beta chains from one sample sequenced in a study of blood T cell repertoires in COVID-19. Some clones are missing from TCRdb's copy, which holds only in-frame ones; the method was immunoSEQ multiplex PCR. Of roughly 280,000 clones detected, roughly 80% appear once; the ten largest clones hold roughly 4%. Sequencing was carried out using peripheral blood. These receptors came from a man aged 60 to 75 with acute or convalescent COVID-19.

This clone was observed a single time. V and J are TRBV4-1 and TRBJ1-2; D unresolved. Germline assignment: CDR1 MGHRA and CDR2 YSYEKL. The V gene lost 5 bases and the J gene lost 3 bases, with 16 bases spanning the gap. The CDR3 consists of 15 residues. Written as DNA, the CDR3 is TGCGCCAGCAGCTCATCGACATGGTCCTACTATGGCTACACCTTC. Translated, it gives CASSSSTWSYYGYTF.

The rearrangement uses TRBV11-2 and TRBJ1-1, with TRBD1 matching over 8 bases. The CDR3 has 14 amino acids. Per germline, CDR1 SGHAT and CDR2 FQNNGV. After removal of 0 bases from V and 4 bases from J, the junction contained 1 base not matched to a gene. The CDR3 loop reads CASSLDRGLTEAFF. The CDR3 bases are TGTGCCAGCAGCTTAGACAGGGGGCTCACTGAAGCTTTCTTT.

The V gene is TRBV5-1, the J gene TRBJ1-4; TRBD1 aligns across 8 bases. The trim removed 0 bases at V and 6 bases at J, leaving 7 bases unmatched. Germline CDR1 reads SGHRS; CDR2 reads YFSETQ. The CDR3 contains 16 residues. CDR3 loop: CASSLEGVTGDEKLFF. CDR3 nucleotide sequence: TGCGCCAGCAGCTTGGAGGGGGTGACAGGGGATGAAAAACTGTTTTTT.

CDR3 DNA sequence: TGTGCCAGCAGTTTACTCGCGGGAGTGGTCACAGATACGCAGTATTTT. It specifies CASSLLAGVVTDTQYF. This rearrangement joins TRBV27 to TRBJ2-3; 7 bases fit TRBD2. Germline V CDR1 and CDR2: MNHEY, SMNVEV (reference sequence). The CDR3 runs 16 residues. J was trimmed by 2 bases and V by 2 bases; bases with no gene match: 7.

The rearrangement joins TRBV10-3 to TRBJ1-2; D is possibly TRBD1 (5 bases). Germline-derived CDR1 and CDR2 are ENHRY and SYGVKD. The CDR3 is 16 residues long. Deletions cut 0 bases from V and 4 bases from J, with 15 bases between. The chain's CDR3 is CAISESIAGLPYGYTF. The CDR3, as DNA: TGTGCCATCAGTGAGTCTATTGCAGGGCTCCCCTATGGCTACACCTTC.

This clone was detected once. The J gene is TRBJ2-3, the V gene TRBV9, with 10 bases aligning to TRBD1. The CDR3 contains 14 residues. V was clipped by 7 bases and J by 3 bases; unmatched bases: 5. The germline CDR1 and CDR2 sequences are SGDLS and YYNGEE. CDR3 nucleotides: TGTGCCAGCGGGACAGGGGTTTTTACAGATACGCAGTATTTT. Translating gives CASGTGVFTDTQYF.

This clone has only a few counts. CDR3 sequence reads: CASSFRLERETGELFF. The CDR3, as DNA: TGCGCCAGCAGCTTCAGACTCGAGCGGGAGACCGGGGAGCTGTTTTTT. This rearrangement joins TRBV5-1 to TRBJ2-2; 8 bases fit TRBD2. CDR3 length: 16 residues. V shed 2 bases and J 5 bases; nucleotides not matched to a gene: 8. Per the germline V gene, CDR1 is SGHRS and CDR2 is YFSETQ.

The chain has TRBV5-1 and TRBJ1-4, with D possibly TRBD1 on 5 matching bases. From germline, CDR1 is SGHRS and CDR2 YFSETQ. The V and J ends lost 1 base and 7 bases respectively, with 14 bases between them. The CDR3 spans 15 residues. The CDR3: CASSLSGNRGEKLFF. For the CDR3, the DNA is TGCGCCAGCAGCTTGTCAGGGAATAGGGGTGAAAAACTGTTTTTT.

The chain links TRBV3-1 (or the pseudogene TRBV3-2) to TRBJ2-2, with D tentatively TRBD2 (5 bases). Deletions cut 6 bases from V and 3 bases from J, with 11 bases between. CDR3 length: 14 amino acids. The germline gives CDR1 LGHDT, CDR2 YNNKEL (reference sequence). The CDR3 DNA follows: TGTGCCAGCAGTCCAAGAGGGCACACCGGGGAGCTGTTTTTT. The encoded protein is CASSPRGHTGELFF.

V is TRBV5-1 and J is TRBJ2-3; no definite D call. Trimming cost V 3 bases and J 3 bases, with 11 bases left between them. The germline V gene has CDR1 SGHRS and CDR2 YFSETQ. The CDR3 has 14 residues. The CDR3 reads CASSSVLRTDTQYF. Written as DNA, the CDR3 is TGCGCCAGCAGCTCGGTCTTGCGTACAGATACGCAGTATTTT.

The chain is built from TRBV18 and TRBJ2-2; 8 bases map to TRBD2. The germline V gene has CDR1 KGHSH and CDR2 LQKENI. Germline trimming cut 4 bases from V and 5 bases from J; bases unmatched to any gene: 6. The CDR3 spans 15 residues. The CDR3 sequence: CASSRRAGETGELFF. CDR3 coding DNA: TGTGCCAGCTCACGAAGAGCGGGGGAGACCGGGGAGCTGTTTTTT.

About this clone itself: Different DNA sequences within this sample yield the same CDR3. This rearrangement joins TRBV7-2 to TRBJ2-1, with D unresolved. This CDR3 spans 12 amino acids. Deletions cut 3 bases from V and 9 bases from J, with 9 bases between. Per germline, CDR1 SGHTA and CDR2 FQGNSA. The chain's CDR3 is CASSLGRSEQFF. The CDR3 region has the DNA TGTGCCAGCAGCTTGGGTAGGAGTGAGCAGTTCTTC.

This chain joins TRBV6-2 or TRBV6-3 and TRBJ2-7; D is unresolved. This CDR3 has 16 amino acids. Trimming took off 4 bases at V and 2 bases at J, with 18 bases between the two ends. The germline gives CDR1 MNHEY, CDR2 SVGEGT. The chain's CDR3 is CASSSPNKRATYEQYF. CDR3 DNA sequence: TGTGCCAGCAGTTCCCCAAATAAGCGTGCTACCTACGAGCAGTACTTC.

The chain is built from TRBV27 and TRBJ1-6; D is uncertain. Germline values: CDR1 MNHEY, CDR2 SMNVEV (reference sequence). Trimming removed 3 bases at V and 2 bases at J, with 11 bases between. The CDR3 sequence is 16 residues long. CDR3: CASSFANLAYNSPLHF. DNA of the CDR3: TGTGCCAGCAGTTTTGCCAACTTAGCCTATAATTCACCCCTCCACTTT.

V is TRBV15 and J is TRBJ2-2; D is perhaps TRBD1 (5 bases). V lost 6 bases to trimming and J lost 1 base, with 9 bases between them. CDR1 is LNHNV, CDR2 YYDKDF, per germline (reference sequence). The CDR3 runs 14 residues. The CDR3 region has the DNA TGTGCCACCAGTGGGCAGGGGAACACCGGGGAGCTGTTTTTT. As protein: CATSGQGNTGELFF.

This clone has just one count. The gene calls are TRBV4-1 and TRBJ2-2; TRBD2 aligns across 7 bases. V was pared by 3 bases and J by 6 bases, with 13 bases of the junction left unmatched. The CDR3 consists of 17 residues. Germline V gives CDR1 MGHRA, CDR2 YSYEKL. This CDR3 is CASSQRGRTMLAGELFF. In nucleotides, the CDR3 is TGCGCCAGCAGCCAGCGGGGGAGGACTATGCTGGCCGGGGAGCTGTTTTTT.

The chain couples TRBV11-2 to TRBJ2-7, with 8 bases identical to TRBD2. This CDR3 is built from 15 residues. Germline V gene sequence: CDR1 SGHAT, CDR2 FQNNGV. Trimming at V came to 3 bases and at J to 3 bases, leaving 7 bases not matched to a gene. CDR3 in DNA: TGTGCCAGCAGCTTTGTGCTAGCGGGTCGCTACGAGCAGTACTTC. Protein product: CASSFVLAGRYEQYF.